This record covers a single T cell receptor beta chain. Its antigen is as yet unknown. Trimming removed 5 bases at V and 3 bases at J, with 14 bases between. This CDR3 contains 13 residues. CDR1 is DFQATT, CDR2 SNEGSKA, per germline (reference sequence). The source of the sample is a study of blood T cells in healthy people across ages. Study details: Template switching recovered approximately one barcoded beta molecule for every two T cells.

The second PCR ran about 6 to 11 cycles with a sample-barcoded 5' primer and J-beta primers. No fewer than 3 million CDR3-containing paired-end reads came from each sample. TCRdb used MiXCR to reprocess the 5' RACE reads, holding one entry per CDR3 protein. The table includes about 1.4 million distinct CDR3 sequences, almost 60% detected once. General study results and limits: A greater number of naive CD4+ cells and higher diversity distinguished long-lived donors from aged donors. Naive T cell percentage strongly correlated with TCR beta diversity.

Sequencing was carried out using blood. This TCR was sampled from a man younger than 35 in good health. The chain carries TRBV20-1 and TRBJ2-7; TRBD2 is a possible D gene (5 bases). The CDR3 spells CSAPDGELYEQYF. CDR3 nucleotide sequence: TGCAGTGCTCCGGACGGGGAGCTCTACGAGCAGTACTTC.